The rows below give T cell receptor beta chains drawn from one sample of a study of STAT3 mutations in large granular lymphocyte leukemia. Clones were read by immunoSEQ multiplex PCR, and TCRdb kept only the in-frame ones, dropping some. The table has some 30,000 clones, 70% to 80% seen once. Specimen: peripheral blood mononuclear cells. Receptors were obtained from a woman aged 50 to 60 with T-cell large granular lymphocyte leukemia. Some clones in this sample may be carry-over from other donors' samples. The CDR3 runs from the conserved cysteine through the conserved F or W. D genes are given only for firm matches. Only part of the rows carry a size: once, few, many, or a class if the clone is expanded.

D	J	V	size	CDR3	DNA
.	TRBJ2-1	TRBV6-6	.	CASSPSYNEQFF	TGTGCCAGCAGTCCTTCCTACAATGAGCAGTTCTTC
TRBD1	TRBJ2-7	TRBV28	.	CASRLQGARSYEQYF	TGTGCCAGCAGACTTCAGGGGGCAAGATCCTACGAGCAGTACTTC
TRBD1	TRBJ1-3	TRBV5-4	.	CASSKGQSSGNTIYF	TGTGCCAGCAGCAAGGGACAGTCTTCTGGAAACACCATATATTTT
.	TRBJ2-3	TRBV5-4	.	CASSLRDTQYF	TGTGCCAGCAGCTTAAGGGATACGCAGTATTTT
TRBD2	TRBJ2-1	TRBV28	few	CASSTTGGSSYNEQFF	TGTGCCAGCAGTACTACTGGCGGGAGCTCCTACAATGAGCAGTTCTTC
.	TRBJ2-2	TRBV30	.	CAWSVLGEHGELFF	TGTGCCTGGAGTGTACTAGGGGAACACGGGGAGCTGTTTTTT
.	TRBJ1-5	TRBV18	.	CASSPPSARGNQPQHF	TGTGCCAGCTCACCACCGTCGGCGCGGGGCAATCAGCCCCAGCATTTT
.	TRBJ1-2	TRBV5-5	.	CASSLEDYPTYGYTF	TGTGCCAGCAGCTTGGAGGACTACCCTACCTATGGCTACACCTTC
TRBD1	TRBJ2-3	TRBV30	.	CAWSVLGQGVGTQYF	TGTGCCTGGAGTGTACTCGGACAGGGGGTTGGTACGCAGTATTTT
.	TRBJ1-4	TRBV7-9	.	CASSFADREKLFF	TGTGCCAGCAGCTTCGCTGACAGGGAAAAACTGTTTTTT
.	TRBJ2-3	TRBV29-1	.	CSVETGVEDTQYF	TGCAGCGTTGAGACCGGAGTTGAAGATACGCAGTATTTT
.	TRBJ2-2	TRBV5-6	.	CASSPKRAENTGELFF	TGTGCCAGCAGCCCGAAGCGAGCGGAGAACACCGGGGAGCTGTTTTTT
.	TRBJ2-7	TRBV27	.	CASSSYGGATYEQYF	TGTGCCAGCAGTTCCTATGGGGGAGCGACCTACGAGCAGTACTTC
.	TRBJ2-7	TRBV6-6	.	CASSSPGAGQEQYF	TGTGCCAGCAGTTCCCCCGGGGCCGGGCAAGAGCAGTACTTC
.	TRBJ1-5	TRBV7-9	.	CASSLTTGGKQPQHF	TGTGCCAGCAGCTTAACCACGGGAGGGAAACAGCCCCAGCATTTT
TRBD2	TRBJ2-3	TRBV29-1	few	CSVDVAGSTDTQYF	TGCAGCGTTGATGTAGCGGGGTCCACAGATACGCAGTATTTT
.	TRBJ2-7	TRBV5-5	once	CASSLSRDRIPLEQYF	TGTGCCAGCAGCTTAAGTCGAGACAGGATACCCCTCGAGCAGTACTTC
TRBD1	TRBJ2-7	TRBV7-9	.	CASSKDRGTSEQYF	TGTGCCAGCAGCAAGGACAGGGGGACTTCGGAACAGTACTTC
TRBD1	TRBJ1-2	TRBV11-2	.	CASSWQRTGSVGYTF	TGTGCCAGCAGCTGGCAACGGACAGGGAGTGTTGGCTACACCTTC
.	TRBJ1-5	TRBV18	.	CASSPWENQPQHF	TGTGCCAGCTCACCCTGGGAGAATCAGCCCCAGCATTTT
.	TRBJ1-2	TRBV30	.	CACWDRYYGYTF	TGTGCCTGTTGGGACCGGTACTATGGCTACACCTTC
.	TRBJ2-7	TRBV28	once	CASSRLDRSYEQYF	TGTGCCAGCAGTCGTCTGGACAGAAGCTACGAGCAGTACTTC
TRBD2	TRBJ2-6	TRBV5-1	.	CASTRGGQTGANVLTF	TGCGCCAGCACTCGGGGGGGGCAGACTGGGGCCAACGTCCTGACTTTC
.	TRBJ1-2	TRBV5-6	.	CASSLAMGVYGYTF	TGTGCCAGCAGCTTGGCCATGGGCGTCTATGGCTACACCTTC
TRBD2	TRBJ2-4	TRBV15	.	CATSQREYDKNIQYF	TGTGCCACCAGCCAGCGGGAGTACGACAAAAACATTCAGTACTTC
.	TRBJ1-1	TRBV27	.	CASSWGAQNTEAFF	TGTGCCAGCAGTTGGGGGGCGCAGAACACTGAAGCTTTCTTT
TRBD2	TRBJ2-3	TRBV6-5	.	CASSYGAGERFDTQYF	TGTGCCAGCAGTTACGGGGCGGGAGAAAGGTTTGATACGCAGTATTTT
.	TRBJ2-7	TRBV5-1	.	CASSSGLDRPSYEQYF	TGCGCCAGCAGCTCAGGACTGGATCGGCCTTCCTACGAGCAGTACTTC
TRBD1	TRBJ2-7	TRBV15	once	CATSRDRLGTGSYEQYF	TGTGCCACCAGCAGAGATCGACTAGGGACAGGGTCCTACGAGCAGTACTTC
.	TRBJ2-7	TRBV7-2	.	CASSPMWQGRIEQYF	TGTGCCAGCAGCCCGATGTGGCAGGGCCGGATCGAGCAGTACTTC
.	TRBJ2-2	TRBV6-4	.	CASSDSSAGELFF	TGTGCCAGCAGTGACTCTAGCGCCGGGGAGCTGTTTTTT
.	TRBJ2-7	TRBV7-9	.	CASSFRDNEQYF	TGTGCCAGCAGCTTCAGGGACAACGAGCAGTACTTC
TRBD2	TRBJ2-5	TRBV7-2	.	CASSLSGTRSETQYF	TGTGCCAGCAGCTTGTCCGGGACTAGGAGTGAGACCCAGTACTTC
.	TRBJ2-7	TRBV19	.	CASSTETGRYEQYF	TGTGCCAGTAGTACAGAGACAGGACGCTACGAGCAGTACTTC